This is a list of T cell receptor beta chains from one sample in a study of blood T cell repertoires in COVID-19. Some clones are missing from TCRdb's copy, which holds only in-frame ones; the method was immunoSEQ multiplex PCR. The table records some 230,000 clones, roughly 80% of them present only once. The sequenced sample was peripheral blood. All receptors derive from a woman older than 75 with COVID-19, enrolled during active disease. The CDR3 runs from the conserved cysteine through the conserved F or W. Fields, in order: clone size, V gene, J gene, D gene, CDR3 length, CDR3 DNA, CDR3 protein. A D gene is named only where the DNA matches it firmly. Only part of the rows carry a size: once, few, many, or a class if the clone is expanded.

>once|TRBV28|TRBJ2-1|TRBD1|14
TGTGCCAGCAGTATACAGGGGTTCGGGTCTGAGCAGTTCTTC
CASSIQGFGSEQFF
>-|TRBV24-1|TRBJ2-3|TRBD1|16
TGTGCCACCAGTGAGGGGACAGGGGGCCTCACAGATACGCAGTATTTT
CATSEGTGGLTDTQYF
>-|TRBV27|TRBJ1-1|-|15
TGTGCCAGCAGTTCCCCAAGGGGAATTGGCACTGAAGCTTTCTTT
CASSSPRGIGTEAFF
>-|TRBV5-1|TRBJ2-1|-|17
TGCGCCAGCAGCCCCCTGGGGGGCGGGGGATCCGCCGATGAGCAGTTCTTC
CASSPLGGGGSADEQFF
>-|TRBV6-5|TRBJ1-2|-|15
TGTGCCAGCAGTTACTCTGACAGATTCGGGAGGAGCTACACCTTC
CASSYSDRFGRSYTF
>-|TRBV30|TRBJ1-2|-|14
TGTGCCTGGAAGAAGGGAGCCCATAACTATGGCTACACCTTC
CAWKKGAHNYGYTF
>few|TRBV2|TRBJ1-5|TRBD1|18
TGTGCCAGCAGTGAAGGTTACCGGGACAGGGGGCTTAATCAGCCCCAGCATTTT
CASSEGYRDRGLNQPQHF
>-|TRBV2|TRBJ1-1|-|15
TGTGCCAGCAGTGAAGGTGGGGGCGTGAACACTGAAGCTTTCTTT
CASSEGGGVNTEAFF
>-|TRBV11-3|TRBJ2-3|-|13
TGTGCCAGCAGCTTACAGAGCACAGATACGCAGTATTTT
CASSLQSTDTQYF
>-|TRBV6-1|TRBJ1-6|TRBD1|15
TGTGCCAGCAGTGAAGTGACAGGGCTTAATTCACCCCTCCACTTT
CASSEVTGLNSPLHF
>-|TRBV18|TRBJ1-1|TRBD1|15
TGTGCCAGCTCACCTATCCTGACAGGGCCCACTGAAGCTTTCTTT
CASSPILTGPTEAFF
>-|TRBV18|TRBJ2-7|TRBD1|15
TGTGCCAGCTCACCTGTTTCAGGGGGAGCTTACGAGCAGTACTTC
CASSPVSGGAYEQYF
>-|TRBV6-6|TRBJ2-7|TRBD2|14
TGTGCCAGCAGTTATGCGGGGGGAGCATACGAGCAGTACTTC
CASSYAGGAYEQYF
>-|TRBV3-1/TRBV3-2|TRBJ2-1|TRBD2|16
TGTGCCAGCAGCCCAGCGGGAGGGATCTATTACAATGAGCAGTTCTTC
CASSPAGGIYYNEQFF
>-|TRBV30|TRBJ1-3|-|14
TGTGCCTGGTGGGTACCCGGCTCATCAAGCGCCATATATTTT
CAWWVPGSSSAIYF
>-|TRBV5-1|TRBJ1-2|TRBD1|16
TGCGCCAGCAGCTTTCAGGGGGGTGGATCTAACTATGGCTACACCTTC
CASSFQGGGSNYGYTF